These T cell receptor beta chains were read from a single sample in a study of glioma-infiltrating T cells after dendritic cell vaccination. Here immunoSEQ multiplex PCR was the method, and the copy in TCRdb shows in-frame clones only, minus some. This table holds tens of thousands of clones, 75% to 90% found once. The sequences come from blood, collected after dendritic cell vaccination. Receptor source: a human donor with glioblastoma. CDR3s include the opening cysteine and the closing phenylalanine or tryptophan. D genes are given only for firm matches. Size is stated for part of the rows, as once, few or many counts, or as a class when the clone is expanded.

>once|TRBV5-1|NA|15|TRBJ2-5
CASSSGWVGVETQYF
TGCGCCAGCAGTTCCGGTTGGGTAGGGGTCGAGACCCAGTACTTC
>NA|TRBV7-2|NA|15|TRBJ2-5
CASSPKLAYQETQYF
TGTGCCAGCAGCCCTAAGCTAGCGTACCAAGAGACCCAGTACTTC
>NA|TRBV7-2|TRBD2|16|TRBJ2-3
CASSLAASGGTDTQYF
TGTGCCAGCAGCTTAGCGGCCAGCGGGGGCACAGATACGCAGTATTTT
>NA|TRBV19|NA|14|TRBJ1-1
CASSSGLLRTEAFF
TGTGCCAGTAGTTCGGGACTTCTCCGGACTGAAGCTTTCTTT
>NA|TRBV28|TRBD1|15|TRBJ1-3
CASSLWGRGQDTIYF
TGTGCCAGCAGTTTATGGGGCAGGGGGCAGGACACCATATATTTT
>NA|TRBV19|TRBD1|13|TRBJ1-1
CASSIGTATEAFF
TGTGCCAGTAGTATTGGGACAGCCACTGAAGCTTTCTTT
>NA|TRBV9|NA|14|TRBJ2-1
CASSTQDRNNEQFF
TGTGCCAGCAGCACCCAGGACAGAAACAATGAGCAGTTCTTC
>NA|TRBV7-2|NA|13|TRBJ2-3
CASSIRQSDTQYF
TGTGCCAGCAGCATAAGACAGTCAGATACGCAGTATTTT
>NA|TRBV2|NA|14|TRBJ2-5
CASSVNWGGETQYF
TGTGCCAGCAGTGTGAACTGGGGCGGAGAGACCCAGTACTTC
>once|TRBV5-1|NA|15|TRBJ2-3
CASSLGAGRTDTQYF
TGCGCCAGCAGCTTGGGGGCAGGGCGCACAGATACGCAGTATTTT
>NA|TRBV5-1|NA|14|TRBJ1-5
CASSSGGDSQPQHF
TGCGCCAGCAGCTCCGGAGGGGACTCTCAGCCCCAGCATTTT
>NA|TRBV7-8|NA|14|TRBJ2-1
CASSLAGSQGEQFF
TGTGCCAGCAGCTTGGCTGGCAGCCAGGGTGAGCAGTTCTTC
>NA|TRBV13|NA|19|TRBJ2-7
CASSLASTLTGTPSYEQYF
TGTGCCAGCAGCTTAGCTAGTACTTTAACCGGGACACCTTCCTACGAGCAGTACTTC